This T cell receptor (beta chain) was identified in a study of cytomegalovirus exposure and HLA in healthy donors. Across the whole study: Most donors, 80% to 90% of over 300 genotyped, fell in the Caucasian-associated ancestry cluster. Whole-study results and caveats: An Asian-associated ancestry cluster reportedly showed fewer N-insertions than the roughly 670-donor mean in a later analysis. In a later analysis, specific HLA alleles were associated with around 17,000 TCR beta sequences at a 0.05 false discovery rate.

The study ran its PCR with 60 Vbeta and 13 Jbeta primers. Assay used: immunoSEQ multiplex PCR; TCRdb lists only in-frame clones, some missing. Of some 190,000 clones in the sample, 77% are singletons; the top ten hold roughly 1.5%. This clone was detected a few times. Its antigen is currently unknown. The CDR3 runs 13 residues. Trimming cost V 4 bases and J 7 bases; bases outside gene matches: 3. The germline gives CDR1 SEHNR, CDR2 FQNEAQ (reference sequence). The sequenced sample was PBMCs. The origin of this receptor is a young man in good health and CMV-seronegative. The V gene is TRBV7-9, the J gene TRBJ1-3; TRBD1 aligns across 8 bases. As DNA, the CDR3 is TGTGCCAGCAGCTCAGGGGGCGTGAACACCATATATTTT. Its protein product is CASSSGGVNTIYF.